The TCR beta chain under discussion was sequenced for a study of identifying expanded T cells in peripheral blood. The CDR3 runs to 15 residues. Trimming stripped 4 bases from V and 1 base from J, with 14 bases between. CDR1 is SQVTM and CDR2 is ANQGSEA in the germline V gene. Measured with immunoSEQ multiplex PCR; TCRdb has only the in-frame clones, and not every one. The sample has some 90,000 clones, around nine tenths seen once. Input material: blood. The V call is TRBV29-1, the J call TRBJ2-1; possibly TRBD2 for D (6 bases). The receptor was derived from a person aged 18 to 70 in good health. The CDR3 region is CSVAPGAGSYNEQFF. CDR3 DNA sequence: TGCAGCGTTGCTCCGGGTGCGGGGTCCTACAATGAGCAGTTCTTC.